The 8 T cell receptor beta chains below were found in one sample sequenced in a study of blood T cell repertoires in COVID-19. Produced via immunoSEQ multiplex PCR; TCRdb's table is partial and in-frame only. The sample consists of approximately 110,000 clones, roughly 88% of them appearing once. Sequencing input: peripheral blood. These receptor sequences come from a woman in her 70s who had recovered from COVID-19.

In this sample, this clone turned up a few times. This chain connects TRBV15 to TRBJ2-7; 8 bases agree with TRBD1. Trimming at V came to 5 bases and at J to 3 bases, leaving 6 bases not matched to a gene. The CDR3 spans 14 residues. Germline values: CDR1 LNHNV, CDR2 YYDKDF (reference sequence). DNA for the CDR3: TGTGCCACCAGCTGGGACAGGCAGGGCTACGAGCAGTACTTC. Translated: CATSWDRQGYEQYF.

The rearrangement uses TRBV29-1 and TRBJ2-3; 7 bases line up with TRBD2. Germline V gene sequence: CDR1 SQVTM, CDR2 ANQGSEA. Trimming cost V 5 bases and J 8 bases; bases outside gene matches: 1. The CDR3 length is 10 residues. CDR3 nucleotides: TGCAGCGTTTGGGGGGGTACGCAGTATTTT. This gives the protein CSVWGGTQYF.

Of note for this clone: Relative to the germline gene, one junction end is altered; a read error may explain this. The chain employs TRBV7-8 and TRBJ1-1; tentatively, D is TRBD1 (5 bases). The CDR3 consists of 14 residues. Germline V CDR1 and CDR2: SGHVS, FQNEAQ. DNA of the CDR3: TGTGCCAGCACCTTAGGGTGGGACTCCACTGAAGCTTTCTTT. Residues: CASTLGWDSTEAFF.

J is TRBJ1-4 and V is TRBV3-1 (or the pseudogene TRBV3-2); 9 bases match TRBD1. Trimming at V came to 4 bases and at J to 7 bases, leaving 4 bases not matched to a gene. Germline CDR1 reads LGHDT; CDR2 reads YNNKEL (reference sequence). This CDR3 is 14 amino acids long. The CDR3: CASSPRDRAEKLFF. The CDR3 bases are TGTGCCAGCAGCCCCCGGGACAGGGCTGAAAAACTGTTTTTT.

This clone was seen more than once but under ten times. The chain recombines TRBV28 with TRBJ1-1, with a weak D call TRBD1 (5 bases). The CDR3 contains 15 residues. V was trimmed by 8 bases and J by 5 bases, leaving 21 bases between them. The V gene's germline CDR1 is MDHEN and CDR2 SYDVKM. The CDR3 reads CASPPLGGMVTEAFF. The CDR3 DNA reads TGTGCCAGCCCCCCATTGGGGGGGATGGTGACTGAAGCTTTCTTT.

This chain links TRBV6-6 with TRBJ1-6; D is ambiguous. Germline V CDR1 and CDR2: MNHNY, SVGAGI (reference sequence). This CDR3 region has 12 residues. V was cut by 2 bases and J by 7 bases, with 3 bases left in between. CDR3 sequence (DNA): TGTGCCAGCAGTTACGAGAATTCACCCCTCCACTTT. Translated, it gives CASSYENSPLHF.

The rearrangement links TRBV7-3 to TRBJ2-5; 11 bases map to TRBD2. Germline CDR1 reads SGHTA; CDR2 reads FQGTGA. This CDR3 region has 15 residues. Unmatched junction bases numbered 6, after V lost 5 bases and J lost 4 bases. CDR3: CASSLQGTSGETQYF. The DNA of the CDR3 is TGTGCCAGCAGCCTCCAGGGGACTAGCGGAGAGACCCAGTACTTC.

The CDR3 reads CASSDSGNTIYF. CDR3 coding DNA: TGTGCCAGCAGCGACAGTGGAAACACCATATATTTT. The gene calls are TRBV2 and TRBJ1-3; D perhaps matches TRBD1 (5 bases). Germline V gives CDR1 SNHLY, CDR2 FYNNEI. The length of the CDR3 is 12 residues. With 6 bases removed from V and 3 bases from J, the gap between germline ends came to 6 bases.